This TCR beta chain was obtained from a study of shared clonotypes between healthy human individuals. Findings and caveats of the study: A limitation of the genetic and exposure-history diversity represented arose from few donors.

Worth noting for this clone: Antigen: not known.

Germline-derived CDR1 and CDR2 are SGHTA and FQGTGA. The V end lost 4 bases, the J end lost 7 bases, and 22 bases lay between the germline ends. This CDR3 spans 17 amino acids. At the deep level, the assay was run. For every subset, genomic DNA was evenly distributed across several immunoSEQ plates. Sequencing on ten immunoSEQ deep assay plates was performed for unsorted PBMC DNA. The data were produced by immunoSEQ multiplex PCR, yet TCRdb's version contains in-frame clones alone and is incomplete. The data show approximately 480,000 clones, roughly 79% seen once. The sequence derives from a woman in her thirties or forties in good health. Some clones in this sample may be carry-over from other donors' samples. The sequenced sample was PBMCs. V gene TRBV7-3 combines with J gene TRBJ2-2, with D perhaps TRBD1 or TRBD2 (5 bases each). The CDR3 is CASSWGPAGTSGGELFF. The CDR3 bases are TGTGCCAGCAGCTGGGGCCCCGCCGGGACCTCGGGCGGGGAGCTGTTTTTT.